This entry describes one T cell receptor (beta chain). Sequencing used immunoSEQ multiplex PCR; TCRdb keeps in-frame clones, though not all of them. Here the sample spans approximately 400,000 clones, roughly 96% being singletons. The data originate from a study of shared clonotypes between healthy human individuals. This CDR3 spans 15 amino acids. CDR1 and CDR2 from the germline V gene are MGHRA and YSYEKL. Trimming pared 0 bases from V and 6 bases from J, leaving 14 bases between. This chain joins TRBV4-1 and TRBJ1-1; D ambiguous. The specimen sequenced was memory CD8+ T cells sorted from blood. The subset here: CD45RO+ cells pooled with CCR7-negative TemRA cells. This TCR derives from a man aged 25 to 40 in good health. The CDR3 coding sequence is TGCGCCAGCAGCCAAGATGGGCACCTGAGGGCTGAAGCTTTCTTT. Translation gives CASSQDGHLRAEAFF.